The rows below give T cell receptor beta chains drawn from one sample of a study of T cell responses to AZD1222 COVID-19 vaccine. Using immunoSEQ multiplex PCR, the repertoire was profiled, and TCRdb retains in-frame clones only, with some absent. Among about 45,000 clones, around 80% were seen once, and the ten largest hold 15% to 20%. The input for sequencing was peripheral blood, taken 28 days after the second AZD1222 dose. These receptors came from an adult who received the AZD1222 COVID-19 vaccine. Each CDR3 is given with its conserved first and last residue. The D gene is left open where the match is weak. Part of the rows lack a size; the others show once, few, many or a class for expanded clones.

D	size	J	V	length	CDR3	DNA
-	-	TRBJ2-1	TRBV3-1/TRBV3-2	15	CASSQGDSSYNEQFF	TGTGCCAGCAGCCAAGGCGACAGTTCCTACAATGAGCAGTTCTTC
-	once	TRBJ1-1	TRBV6-5	11	CASSWQSEAFF	TGTGCCAGCAGTTGGCAGAGTGAAGCTTTCTTT
-	-	TRBJ2-7	TRBV6-5	14	CASKRRQATYEQYF	TGTGCCAGCAAACGTCGACAGGCGACCTACGAGCAGTACTTC
TRBD1	-	TRBJ1-6	TRBV6-6	14	CASSATQGWSPLHF	TGTGCCAGCAGCGCCACACAGGGGTGGTCACCCCTCCACTTT
-	-	TRBJ2-5	TRBV19	15	CASSKMASLPETQYF	TGTGCCAGTAGTAAGATGGCCTCTCTCCCAGAGACCCAGTACTTC
-	-	TRBJ2-3	TRBV5-1	15	CASSLAGGSTDTQYF	TGCGCCAGCAGCTTGGCAGGGGGGAGCACAGATACGCAGTATTTT
-	-	TRBJ1-6	TRBV11-3	13	CASSSGGHSPLHF	TGTGCCAGCAGCTCTGGGGGGCATTCACCCCTCCACTTT
-	-	TRBJ1-1	TRBV7-8	16	CASSPKQLAMNTEAFF	TGTGCCAGCAGCCCGAAGCAATTGGCCATGAACACTGAAGCTTTCTTT
-	-	TRBJ1-2	TRBV6-5	15	CASRNLMLSHHGYTF	TGTGCCAGCCGCAACCTCATGCTCTCCCACCATGGCTACACCTTC
-	-	TRBJ2-2	TRBV30	13	CAWTGDHPGELFF	TGTGCCTGGACGGGGGACCATCCCGGGGAGCTGTTTTTT
-	-	TRBJ2-7	TRBV29-1	11	CSVRQPYEQYF	TGCAGCGTACGACAGCCCTACGAGCAGTACTTC
TRBD1	-	TRBJ1-1	TRBV11-2	15	CASSPGQTMNTEAFF	TGTGCCAGCAGCCCGGGACAGACCATGAACACTGAAGCTTTCTTT
TRBD1	-	TRBJ1-2	TRBV18	16	CASSPDRGRLQGGYTF	TGTGCCAGCTCGCCTGACAGGGGGCGATTGCAAGGTGGCTACACCTTC
TRBD2	once	TRBJ2-6	TRBV29-1	17	CSVRSGLAYSRANVLTF	TGCAGCGTTAGGAGTGGACTAGCATACAGTCGGGCCAACGTCCTGACTTTC
-	-	TRBJ1-6	TRBV6-6	14	CASGKGTNNSPLHF	TGTGCCAGCGGTAAGGGGACAAATAATTCACCCCTCCACTTT
-	-	TRBJ1-6	TRBV3-1/TRBV3-2	13	CASSQDPASPLHF	TGTGCCAGCAGCCAAGACCCCGCTTCACCCCTCCACTTT
-	-	TRBJ2-7	TRBV18	15	CASSLTSDRTYEQYF	TGTGCCAGCTCTCTCACCTCCGACAGAACCTACGAGCAGTACTTC
-	-	TRBJ1-5	TRBV11-2	14	CASSFSGFNQPQHF	TGTGCCAGCAGCTTCTCTGGGTTCAATCAGCCCCAGCATTTT
-	-	TRBJ1-5	TRBV6-6	16	CASSYSRRQVNQPQHF	TGTGCCAGCAGTTACTCAAGGCGACAGGTCAATCAGCCCCAGCATTTT
TRBD1	once	TRBJ1-2	TRBV3-1/TRBV3-2	13	CASGGQGGYGYTF	TGTGCCAGCGGGGGACAGGGGGGCTATGGCTACACCTTC
-	-	TRBJ1-1	TRBV18	16	CASSPPEVRGALWAFF	TGTGCCAGCTCACCACCCGAAGTTCGGGGGGCGCTTTGGGCTTTCTTT
-	-	TRBJ1-2	TRBV29-1	13	CSVDMTLAGGYTF	TGCAGCGTTGACATGACATTAGCAGGTGGCTACACCTTC
-	-	TRBJ2-1	TRBV11-3	14	CASSLARSYNEQFF	TGTGCCAGCAGCTTAGCAAGGTCCTACAATGAGCAGTTCTTC
-	once	TRBJ2-5	TRBV2	16	CASSRTSLRGGETQYF	TGTGCCAGCAGTCGTACTTCCCTCAGGGGGGGGGAGACCCAGTACTTC
-	-	TRBJ1-4	TRBV27	14	CASSLGGAYEKLFF	TGTGCCAGCAGTTTGGGGGGGGCGTATGAAAAACTGTTTTTT
TRBD1	-	TRBJ1-1	TRBV6-4	14	CASRRDRANTEAFF	TGTGCCAGCAGGAGGGACAGGGCGAACACTGAAGCTTTCTTT
-	-	TRBJ2-7	TRBV6-4	15	CARIIWTVDPYEQYF	TGTGCCAGAATCATATGGACAGTTGATCCGTACGAGCAGTACTTC
TRBD1	few	TRBJ2-7	TRBV2	17	CASSVSRTGTGDYEQYF	TGTGCCAGCAGTGTAAGTAGGACGGGGACAGGAGATTACGAGCAGTACTTC
-	-	TRBJ2-3	TRBV7-8	12	CATTAITDTQYF	TGTGCCACCACCGCAATCACAGATACGCAGTATTTT
-	-	TRBJ1-1	TRBV28	14	CASSLLRTNTEAFF	TGTGCCAGCAGTTTACTCCGCACGAACACTGAAGCTTTCTTT
TRBD1	-	TRBJ1-2	TRBV16	16	CASSQLGTGGPYGYTF	TGTGCCAGCAGCCAATTGGGGACAGGGGGACCATATGGCTACACCTTC
TRBD1	-	TRBJ1-2	TRBV6-5	15	CASSYRDSLNYGYTF	TGTGCCAGCAGTTACCGGGACAGCCTTAACTATGGCTACACCTTC
-	-	TRBJ2-3	TRBV27	14	CASSFQGATDTQYF	TGTGCCAGCAGTTTCCAAGGAGCCACAGATACGCAGTATTTT
-	-	TRBJ1-6	TRBV4-1	13	CASSHDWNSPLHF	TGCGCCAGCAGCCACGACTGGAATTCACCCCTCCACTTT
TRBD2	-	TRBJ2-6	TRBV2	18	CASIPSGVILSGANVLTF	TGTGCCAGCATTCCTAGCGGGGTGATACTCTCTGGGGCCAACGTCCTGACTTTC
-	-	TRBJ2-2	TRBV6-5	14	CASRGRLHTGELFF	TGTGCCAGCAGAGGACGGTTACACACCGGGGAGCTGTTTTTT
-	-	TRBJ2-7	TRBV6-5	15	CASSPGGTQIYEQYF	TGTGCCAGCAGCCCCGGGGGTACGCAGATCTACGAGCAGTACTTC
-	-	TRBJ1-3	TRBV6-6	14	CASSFLRSGNTIYF	TGTGCCAGCAGTTTTCTGCGCTCTGGAAACACCATATATTTT
TRBD1	-	TRBJ1-1	TRBV3-1/TRBV3-2	16	CASSPRTGGMNTEAFF	TGTGCCAGCAGCCCCAGGACAGGGGGGATGAACACTGAAGCTTTCTTT
TRBD1	-	TRBJ2-1	TRBV30	15	CAWSAPGQGGYEQFF	TGTGCCTGGAGTGCTCCGGGACAGGGCGGGTATGAGCAGTTCTTC
-	-	TRBJ1-1	TRBV18	15	CASSPSGGLNTEAFF	TGTGCCAGCTCCCCAAGCGGGGGCCTGAACACTGAAGCTTTCTTT
-	-	TRBJ1-1	TRBV6-5	14	CASRRDVGGTEAFF	TGTGCCAGCAGAAGGGACGTGGGGGGCACTGAAGCTTTCTTT
-	-	TRBJ1-1	TRBV5-1	12	CASRTGNHEAFF	TGCGCCAGCAGAACTGGAAATCATGAAGCTTTCTTT
-	-	TRBJ1-5	TRBV5-6	15	CASSFSWGSNQPQHF	TGTGCCAGCAGCTTCAGTTGGGGGAGCAATCAGCCCCAGCATTTT